The sequence of this T cell receptor beta chain was determined in a study of beta chain features in type 1 diabetes (dated by TCRdb to 2016 to 2018). Context from the whole study: Patients and healthy donors did not differ in mean age, gender distribution, total cell number or subset yield. Naive and central memory subsets were obtained from all 30 or so donors, but regulatory and stem cell-like memory subsets were isolated from only 8 patients and about 8 healthy donors. A total of 85 million to 140 million sorted cells were examined across all samples, and the number of cells per subset was strongly correlated with RNA yield. The study compared TCRB repertoires of sorted circulating CD4+ T cell subsets between recently diagnosed type 1 diabetes patients and matched healthy donors. Beyond this particular receptor, the publication reports: Only small numbers of individuals were included in the HLA sub-analyses, which left unresolved whether HLA type had any influence on TCRB rearrangement. The naive, central memory and regulatory TCRB repertoires appeared to resemble one another more closely among patients than among healthy donors. Shorter templates might have been favored by PCR, but patient and control samples were amplified and corrected together, so both groups would have been affected equally by any skew. Fewer insertions and more nucleotide deletions at VDJ recombination sites were observed in patients with type 1 diabetes, implying thymic rearrangement abnormalities. Because cDNA rather than genomic DNA was sequenced, highly expressing activated cells could have been over-represented, although no difference in activation and CD3 levels was found between groups. Type 1 diabetes patients showed a moderate but significant shortening of TCRB CDR3 length in all four CD4+ subsets.

V is pruned by 4 bases and J by 3 bases, leaving 10 bases of the junction without a gene match. From the cysteine through the phenylalanine, the CDR3 covers 16 amino acids. CDR3 DNA is the only sequence kept; it has 48 bases, read in frame from the first base. The germline V gene gives CDR1 as SGDLS and CDR2 as YYNGEE. All of the isolated RNA was reverse transcribed with the High Capacity cDNA Reverse Transcription Kit, so expressed TCRB transcripts were sequenced. Naive, central memory and regulatory T cell samples underwent deep immunoSEQ sequencing, averaging around 3.9 million total reads per sample. Sorted cells were lysed in RLT buffer and RNA was extracted with DNase-treated RNeasy Micro or Mini kits, depending on cell number. To prevent cross-contamination, every cell subset was processed on its own, while patient and healthy donor samples were processed together. TCRB sequences were amplified from cDNA with the immunoSEQ multiplex PCR, producing 87-bp fragments spanning the CDR3 region. Sequencing of the amplicons was performed on the Illumina HiSeq platform. Under the source paper's analysis protocol: PCR bias was corrected computationally using synthetic template baselines, and reads within Hamming distance 2 were collapsed, with unmergeable singletons discarded. Reads were aligned against IMGT so that V, D and J genes, CDR3 length and insertions or deletions at six rearrangement sites could be assigned. Within each subset, clonotype counts were normalized to sorted cell number, and only after that were true diversity and Gini coefficients computed with the tcR R package. The overlap coefficient, calculated on TCRB nucleotide sequences, was used to quantify repertoire sharing. Out-of-frame TCRB sequences from naive cells were analyzed as a proxy for the pre-selection repertoire. In its TCRdb copy, this immuneACCESS table keeps in-frame sequences only and misses some clones. Where compared with another copy, unresolved V genes explain less than half of these, and the others have no known cause. V and J calls and clone size are as listed in that table; D and trimming were resolved from the DNA. The sample profile shows 300,000 or so clones; about 13% of them were found once. The top ten clonotypes cover 0.015% of the sample.

This clone has more than one count but fewer than ten. Its antigen remains unidentified. The record has no base qualities; no much larger clone is one base away. From each donor, a single peripheral blood sample of approximately 0.11 L on average was drawn into heparinised tubes. A BD FACSAria II was used to sort naive, central memory, regulatory and stem cell-like memory CD4+ T cells with a panel that included CD45RO, CCR7, CD25, CD127, CD95 and CD27. Purity was above 95% for every sorted population. Right away, PBMCs were isolated by Lymphoprep density gradient centrifugation and were stained directly, with no culture step. So that batch effects would be minimized, each experiment stained and sorted samples in pairs, pairing one healthy donor with one patient.

Here the chain combines TRBV9 and TRBJ2-1; 7 bases in the junction line up with TRBD2. This clonotype was obtained from a woman in her late teens or twenties with type 1 diabetes. Source material: naive CD4+ T cells from blood. Sample cell subset or site, as interpreted from the label and publication: true naive CD4+ T cells. The CDR3 in this case is CASSPSTSASYNEQFF. The nucleotide sequence reads TGTGCCAGCAGCCCGTCTACTAGCGCGAGCTACAATGAGCAGTTCTTC. Joined to the reference TRBV9 and TRBJ2-1 proteins, this CDR3 gives the full variable domain: DSGVTQTPKHLITATGQRVTLRCSPRSGDLSVYWYQQSLDQGLQFLIQYYNGEERAKGNILERFSAQQFPDLHSELNLSSLELGDSALYFCASSPSTSASYNEQFFGPGTRLTVL.